The 23 T cell receptor beta chains below were found in one sample sequenced in a study of cytomegalovirus exposure and HLA in healthy donors. The PCR employed 60 Vbeta primers together with 13 Jbeta primers. The table came from immunoSEQ multiplex PCR; TCRdb's copy has only in-frame clones and leaves some out. Found here are 100,000 to 150,000 clones, about 79% of them singletons; the top ten hold less than 2%. Specimen: PBMCs. The receptor set was obtained from a man in his forties or fifties in good health and CMV-seronegative.

This chain joins TRBV15 and TRBJ2-5; a weak D match, TRBD1 (5 bases). The V gene lost 8 bases and the J gene lost 0 bases, with 10 bases spanning the gap. Germline V lookup: CDR1 LNHNV, CDR2 YYDKDF (reference sequence). There are 13 residues in the CDR3. The CDR3 loop reads CATQGRDQETQYF. In DNA form, the CDR3 reads TGTGCCACCCAGGGCAGGGACCAAGAGACCCAGTACTTC.

The genes are TRBV7-6 and TRBJ1-1; D perhaps matches TRBD1 (5 bases). The CDR3 contains 14 residues. The germline V gene has CDR1 SGHVS and CDR2 FNYEAQ. V was trimmed by 0 bases and J by 2 bases, leaving 7 bases between them. CDR3 bases: TGTGCCAGCAGCTTAGCCCAGGGAAACACTGAAGCTTTCTTT. Translating it yields CASSLAQGNTEAFF.

The chain uses TRBV23-1 and TRBJ1-2, with 8 bases lining up with TRBD1. TRBV23-1 is known as an ORF, though its function is uncertain. The CDR3 is 13 residues long. Germline trimming cut 9 bases from V and 0 bases from J; bases unmatched to any gene: 3. CDR3 in amino acids: CARDRVTNYGYTF. For the CDR3, the DNA is TGCGCCAGGGACAGGGTAACTAACTATGGCTACACCTTC.

V is TRBV12-2 and J is TRBJ2-4; the table gives TRBD2 as D, unverified against the DNA. TRBV12-2 is shown as a pseudogene. The CDR3 totals 18 residues. The CDR3 protein is CASRSLRVDGGTKNIQYF. For the CDR3, the DNA is TGTGCAAGTCGCTCTCTTAGGGTGGACGGGGGTACCAAAAACATTCAGTACTTC.

The chain is built from TRBV2 and TRBJ1-6, with no clear D. CDR3 size: 17 residues. Per the germline V gene, CDR1 is SNHLY and CDR2 is FYNNEI. V lost 4 bases to trimming and J lost 8 bases, with 21 bases between them. The CDR3: CASSAQNRVLGDSPLHF. The CDR3 DNA reads as TGTGCCAGCAGTGCCCAGAACAGAGTGCTGGGAGATTCACCCCTCCACTTT.

The chain combines TRBV19 with TRBJ1-4, with TRBD1 matching over 7 bases. Germline CDR1 and CDR2: LNHDA and SQIVND (reference sequence). V lost 6 bases, J lost 2 bases, and 3 bases stayed unmatched. This CDR3 comprises 14 residues. The DNA for the CDR3 is TGTGCCAGTAGCGAGACAGGGACTAATGAAAAACTGTTTTTT. Residues: CASSETGTNEKLFF.

J is TRBJ2-2 and V is TRBV6-4; D may be TRBD1 (5 bases). The CDR3 covers 14 residues. Per germline, CDR1 MRHNA and CDR2 SNTAGT. The V end was cut by 5 bases, the J end by 5 bases, with 12 bases between. The CDR3 DNA sequence: TGTGCCAGCAGTTATCGGCACAGGACCGGGGAGCTGTTTTTT. This translates into CASSYRHRTGELFF.

This clone has only a few counts. The chain links TRBV5-1 to TRBJ2-5; 10 nucleotides match TRBD2. Losses at the gene ends were 4 bases for V and 2 bases for J; bases not matched to a gene: 5. There are 15 residues in the CDR3. Germline V gene sequence: CDR1 SGHRS, CDR2 YFSETQ. The CDR3 sequence is CASSDLAGAQETQYF. CDR3 bases: TGCGCCAGCAGCGACCTAGCGGGGGCTCAAGAGACCCAGTACTTC.

V is TRBV7-9 and J is TRBJ1-5; 9 nucleotides align to TRBD1. Per the germline V gene, CDR1 is SEHNR and CDR2 is FQNEAQ (reference sequence). This CDR3 has 15 amino acids. V gave up 5 bases and J gave up 5 bases; unmatched junction bases: 7. The CDR3 protein is CASSRDRVGYQPQHF. The CDR3, as DNA: TGTGCCAGCAGCCGGGACAGGGTTGGCTATCAGCCCCAGCATTTT.

The CDR3 spells CASSRDRGLNSPLHF. CDR3 sequence (DNA): TGTGCCAGCAGTCGGGACAGGGGGTTGAATTCACCCCTCCACTTT. The J gene is TRBJ1-6, the V gene TRBV2; 11 bases map to TRBD1. The V gene end was trimmed by 5 bases and the J gene end by 7 bases; junction bases not matched to a gene: 4. CDR3 length equals 15 residues. Looked up from germline, CDR1 is SNHLY and CDR2 is FYNNEI.

J is TRBJ2-7 and V is TRBV7-3; D uncertain. The V gene's germline CDR1 is SGHTA and CDR2 FQGTGA. The CDR3 has 13 residues. The V gene lost 5 bases and the J gene lost 7 bases, with 15 bases spanning the gap. The CDR3 bases are TGTGCCAGCAGCCTGAACGTTCCCGGGGAGCAGTACTTC. It encodes CASSLNVPGEQYF.

This chain joins TRBV6-5 and TRBJ2-1; TRBD1 is a possible D gene (6 bases). Per germline, CDR1 MNHEY and CDR2 SVGAGI. The CDR3 sequence is 11 residues long. Trimming cost V 7 bases and J 8 bases, with 9 bases left between them. The chain's CDR3 is CASTRGHEQFF. CDR3 sequence (DNA): TGTGCCAGCACCAGGGGTCATGAGCAGTTCTTC.

About this clone: Mismatch with germline at one junction end may stem from a read error. The chain employs TRBV7-8 and TRBJ1-2; possibly TRBD1 for D (6 bases). Germline V CDR1 and CDR2: SGHVS, FQNEAQ. The length of the CDR3 is 11 residues. The CDR3 region is CASSSRGGTSF. The DNA of the CDR3 is TGTGCCAGCAGCTCGCGGGGGGGCACTTCCTTC.

This clone was seen more than once but under ten times. Other DNA sequences of this sample code for an identical CDR3. CDR3 loop: CASKLAGFYEQYV. The CDR3 coding sequence is TGTGCCAGCAAACTAGCGGGTTTTTACGAGCAGTACGTC. The J gene is TRBJ2-7, the V gene TRBV2; 9 positions match TRBD2. The germline CDR1 and CDR2 sequences are SNHLY and FYNNEI. With 7 bases clipped from V and 4 bases from J, the junction kept 5 bases outside the gene matches. The CDR3 is made up of 13 amino acids.

The V gene is TRBV7-2, the J gene TRBJ1-2, with D unclear. V was pared by 3 bases and J by 4 bases, with 12 bases between. Looked up from germline, CDR1 is SGHTA and CDR2 is FQGNSA. The CDR3 is 14 amino acids. CDR3 residues: CASSFREASYGYTF. The CDR3 DNA sequence: TGTGCCAGCAGCTTCCGAGAGGCAAGCTATGGCTACACCTTC.

This chain uses TRBV19 with TRBJ1-6; 8 bases align to TRBD1. The CDR3 sequence is 17 residues long. Per the germline V gene, CDR1 is LNHDA and CDR2 is SQIVND (reference sequence). J was trimmed by 10 bases and V by 5 bases; bases with no gene match: 16. Written as DNA, the CDR3 is TGTGCCAGTAGTCGCGACCTCGACAGGGGTTGGGGATCACCCCTCCACTTT. Amino acid sequence: CASSRDLDRGWGSPLHF. Full variable domain (remainder filled in from reference TRBV19 and TRBJ1-6): DGGITQSPKYLFRKEGQNVTLSCEQNLNHDAMYWYRQDPGQGLRLIYYSQIVNDFQKGDIAEGYSVSREKKESFPLTVTSAQKNPTAFYLCASSRDLDRGWGSPLHFGNGTRLTVT.

V is TRBV7-9 and J is TRBJ2-7; TRBD1 matches 8 bases. CDR1 and CDR2 from the germline V gene are SEHNR and FQNEAQ (reference sequence). This CDR3 has 15 residues. The J segment lost 0 bases and the V segment lost 1 base, leaving 2 bases of the junction unmatched. CDR3: CASSLGQGSSYEQYV. The CDR3 DNA reads as TGTGCCAGCAGCTTAGGACAGGGGAGCTCCTACGAGCAGTACGTC.

The chain has TRBV2 and TRBJ1-6; 7 nucleotides match TRBD1. From germline, CDR1 is SNHLY and CDR2 FYNNEI. V was pared by 5 bases and J by 8 bases, with 6 bases of the junction left unmatched. The length of the CDR3 is 14 residues. The CDR3 DNA reads as TGTGCCAGCAGTACCGGGACAGAAGATTCACCCCTCCACTTT. Translated: CASSTGTEDSPLHF.

This chain connects TRBV7-2 to TRBJ2-5, with D unclear. Trimming cost V 3 bases and J 7 bases, with 9 bases left between them. The CDR3 has 12 amino acids. The germline V gene has CDR1 SGHTA and CDR2 FQGNSA. The CDR3 DNA sequence: TGTGCCAGCAGCTTGTACTCCGGGACCCAGTACTTC. Translated, it gives CASSLYSGTQYF.

The chain carries TRBV7-8 and TRBJ2-1; 7 bases are shared with TRBD1. The trim removed 7 bases at V and 5 bases at J, leaving 11 bases unmatched. Germline loops: CDR1 SGHVS, CDR2 FQNEAQ. The CDR3 is made up of 15 amino acids. The CDR3 protein is CASNDDRVWNNEQFF. The CDR3, as DNA: TGTGCCAGCAATGACGACAGGGTTTGGAACAATGAGCAGTTCTTC.

The chain combines TRBV6-5 with TRBJ2-1, with TRBD1 as a possible D gene (6 bases). Between the trimmed V and J ends, which lost 0 bases and 6 bases, there was a span of 15 bases. Germline V gene sequence: CDR1 MNHEY, CDR2 SVGAGI. The CDR3 runs to 16 residues. The CDR3 region is CASSYSLRDKVNEQFF. CDR3 DNA: TGTGCCAGCAGTTACTCGCTCCGGGACAAAGTCAATGAGCAGTTCTTC.

To note about this clone: One end of the junction does not line up with germline, which may come from a read error. The gene calls are TRBV6-5 and TRBJ2-7; D possibly corresponds to TRBD2 (5 bases). Looked up from germline, CDR1 is MNHEY and CDR2 is SVGAGI. The CDR3 length is 11 residues. CDR3 DNA: TGTGCCAGCAGTTACTTGGGGAGTTGGAACTTC. This gives the protein CASSYLGSWNF.

This chain joins TRBV11-3 and TRBJ2-1; 9 bases agree with TRBD2. With V trimmed by 4 bases and J by 9 bases, 10 bases remained unmatched. Germline V CDR1 and CDR2: SGHNT, YENEEA. The CDR3 sequence is 15 residues long. The DNA of the CDR3 is TGTGCCAGCAGCTCGGAGGGACTAGCAGGAGGTGAGCAGTTCTTC. Translated, it gives CASSSEGLAGGEQFF. Full variable domain (outside the CDR3, taken from reference TRBV11-3 and TRBJ2-1): EAGVVQSPRYKIIEKKQPVAFWCNPISGHNTLYWYLQNLGQGPELLIRYENEEAVDDSQLPKDRFSAERLKGVDSTLKIQPAELGDSAVYLCASSSEGLAGGEQFFGPGTRLTVL.